This TCR beta chain was sequenced in a study of OX40 agonist ivuxolimab in advanced cancers. Study findings and constraints: The CD4+ and CD8+ T cells in the blood had expanded clonally by week 6 at 0.1 to 3.0 mg/kg.

Germline CDR1 is SNHLY and CDR2 is FYNNEI. The V end was cut by 6 bases, the J end by 9 bases, with 14 bases between. This CDR3 comprises 13 residues. Generated by immunoSEQ multiplex PCR, the TCRdb table keeps only in-frame clones and is missing some. Altogether approximately 75,000 clones are present, roughly 80% being singletons, with the ten largest covering 5% to 6%. A note on this clone: What it binds is not known.

The source was CD4+ or CD8+ T cells sorted from blood, collected in a trial of the OX40 agonist ivuxolimab. This sequence joins TRBV2 and TRBJ1-4, with D unclear. The TCR comes from an adult with an advanced solid tumor such as melanoma, head and neck, liver or kidney cancer. CDR3 residues: CASSGLGNQKLFF. The DNA of the CDR3 is TGTGCCAGCAGCGGCCTGGGAAATCAAAAACTGTTTTTT.